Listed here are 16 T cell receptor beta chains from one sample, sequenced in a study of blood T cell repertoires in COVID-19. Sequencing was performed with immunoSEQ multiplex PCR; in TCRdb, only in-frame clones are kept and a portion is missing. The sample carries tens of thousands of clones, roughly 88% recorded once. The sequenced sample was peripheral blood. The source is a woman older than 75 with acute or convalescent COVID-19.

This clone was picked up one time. The chain's CDR3 is CASSEGGTVFGEQYV. CDR3 bases: TGTGCCAGCAGTGAAGGGGGGACAGTATTTGGCGAGCAGTACGTC. The chain uses TRBV6-1 and TRBJ2-7; 7 bases are a match to TRBD1. Trimming cost V 1 base and J 6 bases; bases outside gene matches: 9. The CDR3 runs 15 residues. Germline CDR1 and CDR2: MNHNS and SASEGT.

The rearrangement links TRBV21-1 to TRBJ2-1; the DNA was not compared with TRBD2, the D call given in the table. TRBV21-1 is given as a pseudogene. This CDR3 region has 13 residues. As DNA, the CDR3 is TGTGCCAGCAGCACTGCCGGGAACAATGAGCAGTTCTTC. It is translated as CASSTAGNNEQFF.

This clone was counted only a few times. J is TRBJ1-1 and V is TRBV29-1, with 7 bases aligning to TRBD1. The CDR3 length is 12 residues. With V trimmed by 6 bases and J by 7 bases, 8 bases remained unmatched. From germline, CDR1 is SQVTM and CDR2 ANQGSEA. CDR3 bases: TGCAGCGTCAATTACAGGGGAGGTGAAGCTTTCTTT. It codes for CSVNYRGGEAFF. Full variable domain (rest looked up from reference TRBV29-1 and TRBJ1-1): SAVISQKPSRDICQRGTSLTIQCQVDSQVTMMFWYRQQPGQSLTLIATANQGSEATYESGFVIDKFPISRPNLTFSTLTVSNMSPEDSSIYLCSVNYRGGEAFFGQGTRLTVV.

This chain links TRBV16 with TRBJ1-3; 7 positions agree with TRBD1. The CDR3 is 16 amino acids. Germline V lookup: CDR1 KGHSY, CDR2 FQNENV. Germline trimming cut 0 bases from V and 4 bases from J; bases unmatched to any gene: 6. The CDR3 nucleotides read TGTGCCAGCAGCCAATCGAGACAGGGTCACGGAAACACCATATATTTT. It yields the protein CASSQSRQGHGNTIYF.

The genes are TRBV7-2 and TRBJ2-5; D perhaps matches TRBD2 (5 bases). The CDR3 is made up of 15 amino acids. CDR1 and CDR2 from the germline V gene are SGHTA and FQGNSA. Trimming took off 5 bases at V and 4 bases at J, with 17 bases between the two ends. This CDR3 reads CASSRLGISSETQYF. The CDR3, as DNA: TGTGCCAGCAGCCGGCTCGGGATCTCTTCAGAGACCCAGTACTTC.

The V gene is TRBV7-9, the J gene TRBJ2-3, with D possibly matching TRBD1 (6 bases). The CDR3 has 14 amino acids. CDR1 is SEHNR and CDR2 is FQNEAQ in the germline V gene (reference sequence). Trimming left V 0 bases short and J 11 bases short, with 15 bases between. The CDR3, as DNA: TGTGCCAGCAGCTTAGCGCACAGGGACGGTCAGCAGTATTTT. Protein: CASSLAHRDGQQYF.

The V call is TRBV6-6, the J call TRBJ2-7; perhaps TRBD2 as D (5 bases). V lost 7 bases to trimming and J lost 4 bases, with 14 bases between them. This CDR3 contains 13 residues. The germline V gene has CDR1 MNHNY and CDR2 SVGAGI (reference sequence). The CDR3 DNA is TGTGCCAGCATGGACTCATCGTCGTACGAGCAGTACGTC. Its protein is CASMDSSSYEQYV.

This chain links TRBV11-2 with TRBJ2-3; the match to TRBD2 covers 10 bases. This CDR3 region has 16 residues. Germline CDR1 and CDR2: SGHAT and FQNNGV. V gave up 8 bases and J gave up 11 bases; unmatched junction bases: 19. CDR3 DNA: TGTGCCAGCTCCCTCGGGACTAGCGCTGCGCTGGGGAAGCAGTATTTT. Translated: CASSLGTSAALGKQYF.

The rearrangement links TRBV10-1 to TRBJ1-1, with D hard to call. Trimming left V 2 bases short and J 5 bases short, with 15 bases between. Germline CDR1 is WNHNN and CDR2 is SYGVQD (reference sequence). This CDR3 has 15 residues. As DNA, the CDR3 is TGCGCCAGCAGTGAGAATATCGGGTCTTTGACTGAAGCTTTCTTT. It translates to CASSENIGSLTEAFF.

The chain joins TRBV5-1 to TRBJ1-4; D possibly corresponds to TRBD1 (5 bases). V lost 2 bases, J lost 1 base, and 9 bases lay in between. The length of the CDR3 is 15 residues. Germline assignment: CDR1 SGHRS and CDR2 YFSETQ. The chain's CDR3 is CASSLSRGTNEKLFF. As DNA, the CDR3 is TGCGCCAGCAGCTTATCAAGGGGAACTAATGAAAAACTGTTTTTT. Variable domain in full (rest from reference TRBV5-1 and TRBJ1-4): KAGVTQTPRYLIKTRGQQVTLSCSPISGHRSVSWYQQTPGQGLQFLFEYFSETQRNKGNFPGRFSGRQFSNSRSEMNVSTLELGDSALYLCASSLSRGTNEKLFFGSGTQLSVL.

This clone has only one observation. The CDR3 bases are TGTGCCAGCAGTGACACAGGGGGCTCCCACTATGGCTACACCTTC. This gives the protein CASSDTGGSHYGYTF. The chain joins TRBV27 to TRBJ1-2, with TRBD1 identical over 9 bases. This CDR3 region has 15 residues. Per germline, CDR1 MNHEY and CDR2 SMNVEV (reference sequence). The trim removed 5 bases at V and 3 bases at J, leaving 7 bases unmatched.

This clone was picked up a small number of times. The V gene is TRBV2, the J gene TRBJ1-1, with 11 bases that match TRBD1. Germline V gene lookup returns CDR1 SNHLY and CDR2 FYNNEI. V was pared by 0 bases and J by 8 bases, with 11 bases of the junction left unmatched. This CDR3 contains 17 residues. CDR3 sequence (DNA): TGTGCCAGCAGTGAAGCGCTTGGGACAGGGGGACGCCGCGAAGCTTTCTTT. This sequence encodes CASSEALGTGGRREAFF.

As DNA, the CDR3 is TGTGCCAGTAGTATAGCGCGGGACAGGGTTCCGTACTTC. This encodes CASSIARDRVPYF. The chain has TRBV19 and TRBJ2-7; 9 nucleotides agree with TRBD1. CDR1 is LNHDA, CDR2 SQIVND, per germline (reference sequence). The CDR3 has 13 residues. V was clipped by 1 base and J by 12 bases; unmatched bases: 7. Together with reference TRBV19 and TRBJ2-7, the CDR3 gives the full variable domain: DGGITQSPKYLFRKEGQNVTLSCEQNLNHDAMYWYRQDPGQGLRLIYYSQIVNDFQKGDIAEGYSVSREKKESFPLTVTSAQKNPTAFYLCASSIARDRVPYFGPGTRLTVT.

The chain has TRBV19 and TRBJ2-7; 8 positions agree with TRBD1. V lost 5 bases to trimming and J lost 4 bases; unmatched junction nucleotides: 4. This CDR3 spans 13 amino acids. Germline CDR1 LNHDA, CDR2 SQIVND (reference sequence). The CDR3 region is CASSPQGAYEQYF. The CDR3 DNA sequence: TGTGCCAGTAGTCCTCAGGGGGCTTACGAGCAGTACTTC.

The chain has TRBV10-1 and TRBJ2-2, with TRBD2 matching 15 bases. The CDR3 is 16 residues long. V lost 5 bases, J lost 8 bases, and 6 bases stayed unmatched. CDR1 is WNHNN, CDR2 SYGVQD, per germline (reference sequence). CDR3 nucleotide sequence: TGCGCCAGCAGTTTGGGACTAGCGGGAGGAGCTGGGGAGCTGTTTTTT. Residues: CASSLGLAGGAGELFF.

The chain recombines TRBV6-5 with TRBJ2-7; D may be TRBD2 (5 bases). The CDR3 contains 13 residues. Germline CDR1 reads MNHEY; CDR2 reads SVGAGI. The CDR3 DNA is TGTACCAGCTGCACTAGTACTAACGGCGAGCAGTACGTC. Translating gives CTSCTSTNGEQYV.